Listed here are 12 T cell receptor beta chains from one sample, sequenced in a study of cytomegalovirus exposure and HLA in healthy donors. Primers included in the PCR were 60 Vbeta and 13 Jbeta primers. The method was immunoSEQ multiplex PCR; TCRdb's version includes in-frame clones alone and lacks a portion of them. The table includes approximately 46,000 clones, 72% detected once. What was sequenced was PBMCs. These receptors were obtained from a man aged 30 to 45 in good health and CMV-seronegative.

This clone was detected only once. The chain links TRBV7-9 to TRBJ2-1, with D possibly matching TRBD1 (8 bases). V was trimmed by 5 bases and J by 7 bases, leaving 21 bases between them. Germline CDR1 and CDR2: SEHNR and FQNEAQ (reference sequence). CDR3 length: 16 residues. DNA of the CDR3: TGTGCCAGCAGCCCACGTGATTACAGGGGGGGGAATGAGCAGTTCTTC. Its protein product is CASSPRDYRGGNEQFF.

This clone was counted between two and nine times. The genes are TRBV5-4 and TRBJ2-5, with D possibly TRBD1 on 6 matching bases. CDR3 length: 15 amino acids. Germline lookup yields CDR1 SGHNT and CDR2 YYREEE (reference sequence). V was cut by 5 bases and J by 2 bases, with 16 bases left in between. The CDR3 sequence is CASSPTGTSQETQYF. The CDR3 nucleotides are TGTGCCAGCAGTCCAACCGGGACATCTCAAGAGACCCAGTACTTC.

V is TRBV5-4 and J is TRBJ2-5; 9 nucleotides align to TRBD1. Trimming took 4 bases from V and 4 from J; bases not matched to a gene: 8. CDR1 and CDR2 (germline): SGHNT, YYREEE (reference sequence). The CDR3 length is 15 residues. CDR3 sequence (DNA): TGTGCCAGCAGCCTATTACCGGGACAGGGAGAGACCCAGTACTTC. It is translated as CASSLLPGQGETQYF.

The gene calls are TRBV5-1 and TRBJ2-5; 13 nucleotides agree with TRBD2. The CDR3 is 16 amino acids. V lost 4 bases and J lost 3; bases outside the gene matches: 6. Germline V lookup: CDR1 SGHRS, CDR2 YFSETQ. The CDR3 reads CASSPGGTSGKETQYF. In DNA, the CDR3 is TGCGCCAGCAGCCCTGGGGGGACTAGCGGGAAAGAGACCCAGTACTTC. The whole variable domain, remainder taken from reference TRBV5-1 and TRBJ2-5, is KAGVTQTPRYLIKTRGQQVTLSCSPISGHRSVSWYQQTPGQGLQFLFEYFSETQRNKGNFPGRFSGRQFSNSRSEMNVSTLELGDSALYLCASSPGGTSGKETQYFGPGTRLLVL.

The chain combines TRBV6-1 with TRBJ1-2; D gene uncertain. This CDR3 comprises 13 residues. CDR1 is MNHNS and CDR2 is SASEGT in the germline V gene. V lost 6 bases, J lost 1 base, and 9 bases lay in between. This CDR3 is CASSKQSNYGYTF. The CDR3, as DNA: TGTGCCAGCAGCAAACAGAGTAACTATGGCTACACCTTC.

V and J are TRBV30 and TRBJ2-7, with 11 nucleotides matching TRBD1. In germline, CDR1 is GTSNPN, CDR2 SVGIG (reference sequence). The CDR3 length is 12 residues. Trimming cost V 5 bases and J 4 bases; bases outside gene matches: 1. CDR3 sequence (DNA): TGTGCCTGGGGACAGGGGGCTTACGAGCAGTACTTC. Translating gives CAWGQGAYEQYF.

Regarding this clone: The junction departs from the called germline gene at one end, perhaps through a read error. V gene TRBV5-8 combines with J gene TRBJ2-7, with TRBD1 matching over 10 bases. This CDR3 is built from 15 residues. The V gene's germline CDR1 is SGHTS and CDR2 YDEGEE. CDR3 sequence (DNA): TGTGCCAGCAGCATTACCGGGACAGGGGTAAATTTTGGCTTCTTC. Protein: CASSITGTGVNFGFF.

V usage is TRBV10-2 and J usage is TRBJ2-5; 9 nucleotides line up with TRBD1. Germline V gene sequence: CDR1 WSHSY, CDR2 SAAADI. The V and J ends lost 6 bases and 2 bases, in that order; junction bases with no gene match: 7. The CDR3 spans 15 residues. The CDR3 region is CASRIRDRDQETQYF. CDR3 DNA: TGCGCCAGCAGAATCCGGGACAGGGATCAAGAGACCCAGTACTTC.

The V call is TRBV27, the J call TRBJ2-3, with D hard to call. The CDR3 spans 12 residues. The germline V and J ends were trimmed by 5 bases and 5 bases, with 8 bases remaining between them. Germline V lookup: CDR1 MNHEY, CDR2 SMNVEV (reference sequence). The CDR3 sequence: CASSLHRDTQYF. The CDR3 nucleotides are TGTGCCAGCAGTCTGCATAGAGATACGCAGTATTTT.

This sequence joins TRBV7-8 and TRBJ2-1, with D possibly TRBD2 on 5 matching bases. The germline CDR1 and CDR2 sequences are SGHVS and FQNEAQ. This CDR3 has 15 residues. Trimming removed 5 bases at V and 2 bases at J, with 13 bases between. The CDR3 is CASSRGLPTYNEQFF. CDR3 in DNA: TGTGCCAGCAGCCGCGGACTCCCAACCTACAATGAGCAGTTCTTC.

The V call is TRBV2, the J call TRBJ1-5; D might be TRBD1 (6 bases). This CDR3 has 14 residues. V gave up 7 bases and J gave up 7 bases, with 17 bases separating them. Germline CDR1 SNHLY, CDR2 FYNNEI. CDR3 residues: CASTVQGKGQPQHF. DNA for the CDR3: TGTGCCAGCACAGTTCAGGGGAAGGGACAGCCCCAGCATTTT.

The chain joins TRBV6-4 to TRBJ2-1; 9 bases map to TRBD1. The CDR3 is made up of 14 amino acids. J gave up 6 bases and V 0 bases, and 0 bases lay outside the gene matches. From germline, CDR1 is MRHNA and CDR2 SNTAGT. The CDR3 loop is CASSDSDRGNEQFF. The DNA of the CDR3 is TGTGCCAGCAGTGACTCGGACAGGGGCAATGAGCAGTTCTTC.